This T cell receptor beta chain was captured by sequencing in a study of blood T cell repertoires in COVID-19. About the research overall: There were acute and convalescent COVID-19 samples, and they came from the United States, Italy and Spain. From T cells, B-cell-depleted T cells, or PBMCs came the material, which was cDNA or gDNA.

The CDR3 loop spans 17 amino acids. After removal of 6 bases from V and 4 bases from J, the junction contained 12 bases not matched to a gene. The germline gives CDR1 MNHEY, CDR2 SMNVEV (reference sequence). Original processing notes: How many nucleated cells were present was estimated from reference gene primer amplification. Produced via immunoSEQ multiplex PCR; TCRdb's table is partial and in-frame only. V and J calls and clone size are copied from that table; D and trimming were computed from the DNA. The data show a few hundred thousand clones, 70% to 90% seen once. This TCR was sampled from a woman between 70 and 85 years old with active or convalescent COVID-19. This chain connects TRBV27 to TRBJ2-1; 10 bases match TRBD1. Sequences were obtained from peripheral blood. The CDR3 is CASSSTGQGTVYNEQFF. DNA of the CDR3: TGTGCCAGCAGCTCTACGGGACAGGGGACGGTGTACAATGAGCAGTTCTTC.